This TCR beta chain came from a study of shared clonotypes between healthy human individuals. Whole-study results and caveats: A few donors showed sharing of approximately 5% of naive CD4 clonotypes.

With regard to this clone: Its antigen is unidentified.

Assay runs were performed at deep level. Researchers divided each subset's genomic DNA evenly across several immunoSEQ plates. The method was immunoSEQ multiplex PCR; TCRdb's version includes in-frame clones alone and lacks a portion of them. The data contain more than 850,000 clones, around 78% of them singletons. Division of CD4+ cells produced a CD45RA+ naive subset and a CD45RA-negative memory subset. This CDR3 contains 14 residues. Germline-derived CDR1 and CDR2 are MDHEN and SYDVKM. Trimming took off 7 bases at V and 2 bases at J, with 15 bases between the two ends. Sequencing was performed on memory CD4+ T cells from PBMCs. The subset is: CD45RA-negative fraction. The chain carries TRBV28 and TRBJ2-7; D may be TRBD1 (7 bases). The clonotype comes from a man aged 18 to 29 in good health. Some clones in this sample may be carry-over from other donors' samples. The CDR3 loop is CASTAGGLTYEQYF. DNA of the CDR3: TGTGCCAGCACCGCAGGGGGGCTAACCTACGAGCAGTACTTC.